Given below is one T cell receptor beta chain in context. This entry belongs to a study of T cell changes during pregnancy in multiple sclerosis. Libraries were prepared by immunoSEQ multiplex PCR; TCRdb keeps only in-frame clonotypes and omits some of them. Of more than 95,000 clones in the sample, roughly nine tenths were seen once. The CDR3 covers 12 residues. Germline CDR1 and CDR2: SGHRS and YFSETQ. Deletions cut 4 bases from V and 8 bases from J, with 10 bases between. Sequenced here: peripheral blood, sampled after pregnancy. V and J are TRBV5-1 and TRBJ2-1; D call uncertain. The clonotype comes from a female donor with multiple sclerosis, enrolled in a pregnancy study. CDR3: CASSPSLDEQFF. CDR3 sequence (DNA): TGCGCCAGCAGCCCTTCCTTAGATGAGCAGTTCTTC.